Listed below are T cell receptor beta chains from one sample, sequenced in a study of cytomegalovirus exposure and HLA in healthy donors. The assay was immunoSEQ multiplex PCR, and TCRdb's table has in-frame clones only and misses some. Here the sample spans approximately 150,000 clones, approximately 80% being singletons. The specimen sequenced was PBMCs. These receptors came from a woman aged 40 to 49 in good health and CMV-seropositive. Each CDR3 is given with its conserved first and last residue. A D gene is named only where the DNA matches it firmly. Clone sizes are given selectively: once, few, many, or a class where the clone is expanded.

cdr3_aa: CASSMVAANGGEAFF
cdr3_nt: TGTGCCAGTAGTATGGTTGCGGCTAACGGGGGAGAAGCTTTCTTT
d_call: NA
v_call: TRBV19
clone_size: NA
j_call: TRBJ1-1

cdr3_aa: CASSLVQGSGSPLHF
cdr3_nt: TGTGCCAGCAGCTTAGTTCAGGGGTCAGGTTCACCCCTCCACTTT
d_call: NA
v_call: TRBV11-2
clone_size: NA
j_call: TRBJ1-6

cdr3_aa: CASSGTGGGEQPQHF
cdr3_nt: TGTGCCAGTAGTGGAACAGGGGGCGGTGAACAGCCCCAGCATTTT
d_call: TRBD1
v_call: TRBV19
clone_size: NA
j_call: TRBJ1-5

cdr3_aa: CAISTSESYNEQFF
cdr3_nt: TGTGCCATCTCCACTAGCGAGTCCTACAATGAGCAGTTCTTC
d_call: TRBD2
v_call: TRBV10-3
clone_size: NA
j_call: TRBJ2-1

cdr3_aa: CASRTGGNTEAFF
cdr3_nt: TGTGCCAGCAGGACAGGGGGGAACACTGAAGCTTTCTTT
d_call: TRBD1
v_call: TRBV27
clone_size: NA
j_call: TRBJ1-1

cdr3_aa: CASSFGQGRGYTF
cdr3_nt: TGTGCCAGCAGTTTCGGACAGGGGAGAGGCTACACCTTC
d_call: TRBD1
v_call: TRBV27
clone_size: few
j_call: TRBJ1-2

cdr3_aa: CAWTLRGRVIPGELFF
cdr3_nt: TGTGCCTGGACCCTCCGTGGCAGGGTAATCCCCGGGGAGCTGTTTTTT
d_call: NA
v_call: TRBV30
clone_size: NA
j_call: TRBJ2-2

cdr3_aa: CASSPGDRYTGELFF
cdr3_nt: TGTGCCAGCAGTCCAGGAGACAGATACACCGGGGAGCTGTTTTTT
d_call: NA
v_call: TRBV27
clone_size: NA
j_call: TRBJ2-2

cdr3_aa: CASSLVTTNYGYTF
cdr3_nt: TGCGCCAGCAGCTTGGTCACCACAAACTATGGCTACACCTTC
d_call: NA
v_call: TRBV5-1
clone_size: NA
j_call: TRBJ1-2

cdr3_aa: CASSLAPLRTSGSYEQYF
cdr3_nt: TGCGCCAGCAGCTTGGCGCCCCTTAGGACTAGCGGCTCCTACGAGCAGTACTTC
d_call: TRBD2
v_call: TRBV5-1
clone_size: NA
j_call: TRBJ2-7

cdr3_aa: CASSARGDTQYF
cdr3_nt: TGTGCCAGCAGTGCTAGGGGAGATACGCAGTATTTT
d_call: NA
v_call: TRBV25-1
clone_size: NA
j_call: TRBJ2-3

cdr3_aa: CASSHQRGAQETQYF
cdr3_nt: TGCGCCAGCAGCCATCAGCGGGGGGCCCAAGAGACCCAGTACTTC
d_call: TRBD2
v_call: TRBV4-1
clone_size: NA
j_call: TRBJ2-5

cdr3_aa: CASSAPPGTNTDTQYF
cdr3_nt: TGCGCCAGCAGCGCCCCACCCGGGACTAACACAGATACGCAGTATTTT
d_call: TRBD2
v_call: TRBV4-1
clone_size: once
j_call: TRBJ2-3

cdr3_aa: CAWSVLENSPLHF
cdr3_nt: TGTGCCTGGAGTGTCCTCGAGAATTCACCCCTCCACTTT
d_call: NA
v_call: TRBV30
clone_size: NA
j_call: TRBJ1-6

cdr3_aa: CASRDFRGSYEQYF
cdr3_nt: TGTGCCAGCAGAGATTTCCGGGGCTCCTACGAGCAGTACTTC
d_call: NA
v_call: TRBV6-6
clone_size: NA
j_call: TRBJ2-7

cdr3_aa: CASSPPGLVYEQYF
cdr3_nt: TGTGCCAGCTCACCCCCGGGACTCGTCTACGAGCAGTACTTC
d_call: NA
v_call: TRBV18
clone_size: NA
j_call: TRBJ2-7

cdr3_aa: CASRTSGGGEVQYF
cdr3_nt: TGTGCCAGTAGAACTAGCGGGGGGGGAGAAGTCCAGTACTTC
d_call: TRBD2
v_call: TRBV19
clone_size: NA
j_call: TRBJ2-5

cdr3_aa: CASSYSGQGYYEQYF
cdr3_nt: TGTGCCAGCAGTTACTCAGGACAGGGGTACTACGAGCAGTACTTC
d_call: TRBD1
v_call: TRBV6-5
clone_size: NA
j_call: TRBJ2-7

cdr3_aa: CASSEREGYGYTF
cdr3_nt: TGCGCCAGCAGTGAACGGGAGGGGTATGGCTACACCTTC
d_call: NA
v_call: TRBV10-2
clone_size: NA
j_call: TRBJ1-2

cdr3_aa: CSVENPQVMNTEAFF
cdr3_nt: TGCAGCGTTGAGAACCCACAGGTTATGAACACTGAAGCTTTCTTT
d_call: NA
v_call: TRBV29-1
clone_size: NA
j_call: TRBJ1-1

cdr3_aa: CASSLGRGDGYTF
cdr3_nt: TGCGCCAGCAGCCTCGGGCGGGGGGATGGCTACACCTTC
d_call: NA
v_call: TRBV4-1
clone_size: NA
j_call: TRBJ1-2

cdr3_aa: CASSQDWDSSYNEQFF
cdr3_nt: TGTGCCAGCAGCCAAGATTGGGACTCTTCCTACAATGAGCAGTTCTTC
d_call: NA
v_call: TRBV7-8
clone_size: few
j_call: TRBJ2-1

cdr3_aa: CASSIGAGGRRTNEKLFF
cdr3_nt: TGTGCCAGTAGTATAGGGGCAGGGGGACGGCGAACTAATGAAAAACTGTTTTTT
d_call: TRBD1
v_call: TRBV19
clone_size: NA
j_call: TRBJ1-4

cdr3_aa: CASSLGGYHFF
cdr3_nt: TGTGCCAGCAGCCTAGGAGGTTACCATTTCTTT
d_call: NA
v_call: TRBV5-6
clone_size: few
j_call: TRBJ1-1

cdr3_aa: CASSIPGQYPYEQYF
cdr3_nt: TGTGCCAGTAGTATCCCGGGACAATACCCCTACGAGCAGTACTTC
d_call: NA
v_call: TRBV19
clone_size: few
j_call: TRBJ2-7

cdr3_aa: CASSPDPSGFTYEQYF
cdr3_nt: TGCGCCAGCAGCCCGGACCCTAGCGGGTTCACCTACGAGCAGTACTTC
d_call: TRBD2
v_call: TRBV5-1
clone_size: once
j_call: TRBJ2-7

cdr3_aa: CASSPETEDTQYF
cdr3_nt: TGTGCCAGCAGCCCAGAAACGGAGGATACGCAGTATTTT
d_call: NA
v_call: TRBV28
clone_size: NA
j_call: TRBJ2-3

cdr3_aa: CASSDGLAGAGYNEQFF
cdr3_nt: TGTGCCAGCAGCGACGGACTAGCGGGTGCGGGCTACAATGAGCAGTTCTTC
d_call: TRBD2
v_call: TRBV5-8
clone_size: NA
j_call: TRBJ2-1

cdr3_aa: CASSESRGSRYEQYF
cdr3_nt: TGCGCCAGCAGTGAGTCGCGTGGGAGCAGGTACGAGCAGTACTTC
d_call: NA
v_call: TRBV10-2
clone_size: NA
j_call: TRBJ2-7

cdr3_aa: CASDGQKNTEAFF
cdr3_nt: TGTGCCAGTGATGGACAGAAGAACACTGAAGCTTTCTTT
d_call: NA
v_call: TRBV2
clone_size: few
j_call: TRBJ1-1

cdr3_aa: CASRADPTDTQYF
cdr3_nt: TGTGCCAGCAGAGCGGATCCCACAGATACGCAGTATTTT
d_call: NA
v_call: TRBV6-4
clone_size: NA
j_call: TRBJ2-3

cdr3_aa: CAWNPRLGADEKLFF
cdr3_nt: TGTGCCTGGAACCCCCGTCTAGGGGCGGATGAAAAACTGTTTTTT
d_call: NA
v_call: TRBV30
clone_size: NA
j_call: TRBJ1-4

cdr3_aa: CASSRDRGPYEQYF
cdr3_nt: TGCGCCAGCTCCCGGGACAGGGGACCCTACGAGCAGTACTTC
d_call: TRBD1
v_call: TRBV4-3
clone_size: few
j_call: TRBJ2-7

cdr3_aa: CSVSRGSYNEQFF
cdr3_nt: TGCAGCGTTAGCAGAGGCTCCTACAATGAGCAGTTCTTC
d_call: NA
v_call: TRBV29-1
clone_size: NA
j_call: TRBJ2-1

cdr3_aa: CASTETGESQPQHF
cdr3_nt: TGTGCCAGCACAGAAACAGGGGAAAGTCAGCCCCAGCATTTT
d_call: TRBD1
v_call: TRBV6-5
clone_size: NA
j_call: TRBJ1-5

cdr3_aa: CASSAQKNTEAFF
cdr3_nt: TGCGCCAGCAGTGCACAGAAGAACACTGAAGCTTTCTTT
d_call: NA
v_call: TRBV10-1
clone_size: NA
j_call: TRBJ1-1

cdr3_aa: CASSPGSGTDTQYF
cdr3_nt: TGTGCCAGCAGTCCCGGTAGCGGCACAGATACGCAGTATTTT
d_call: NA
v_call: TRBV6-4
clone_size: NA
j_call: TRBJ2-3

cdr3_aa: CASSLGGGGYEQYF
cdr3_nt: TGTGCCAGCAGCTTAGGAGGGGGCGGCTACGAGCAGTACTTC
d_call: TRBD1
v_call: TRBV7-9
clone_size: NA
j_call: TRBJ2-7

cdr3_aa: CASRGPLRGGMNF
cdr3_nt: TGTGCCAGCAGAGGCCCGTTGAGAGGGGGCATGAACTTC
d_call: TRBD1
v_call: TRBV6-5
clone_size: NA
j_call: TRBJ2-7

cdr3_aa: CASSREQPKPNYGYTF
cdr3_nt: TGTGCCAGCTCACGGGAGCAGCCCAAACCTAACTATGGCTACACCTTC
d_call: NA
v_call: TRBV18
clone_size: NA
j_call: TRBJ1-2

cdr3_aa: CASSLRTGIGEKLFF
cdr3_nt: TGTGCCAGCAGCTTAAGGACAGGAATTGGAGAAAAACTGTTTTTT
d_call: TRBD1
v_call: TRBV13
clone_size: NA
j_call: TRBJ1-4

cdr3_aa: CASSYQGGETQYF
cdr3_nt: TGTGCCAGCAGTTACCAGGGAGGGGAGACCCAGTACTTC
d_call: TRBD2
v_call: TRBV6-6
clone_size: NA
j_call: TRBJ2-5

cdr3_aa: CASSLGLAGPRGDTQYF
cdr3_nt: TGTGCCAGCAGCTTGGGCCTAGCGGGCCCCCGGGGAGATACGCAGTATTTT
d_call: TRBD2
v_call: TRBV7-2
clone_size: NA
j_call: TRBJ2-3

cdr3_aa: CASSLSTWSEAFF
cdr3_nt: TGTGCCAGCAGCTTGAGCACCTGGAGTGAAGCTTTCTTT
d_call: NA
v_call: TRBV11-3
clone_size: NA
j_call: TRBJ1-1

cdr3_aa: CASSPAWSTEAFF
cdr3_nt: TGTGCCAGCTCCCCTGCCTGGAGCACTGAAGCTTTCTTT
d_call: NA
v_call: TRBV18
clone_size: NA
j_call: TRBJ1-1

cdr3_aa: CASSLHRTETYGYTF
cdr3_nt: TGTGCCAGTAGTCTCCACCGGACAGAGACCTATGGCTACACCTTC
d_call: NA
v_call: TRBV19
clone_size: NA
j_call: TRBJ1-2

cdr3_aa: CASRDDRVGNTQYF
cdr3_nt: TGTGCCAGCAGAGACGACAGGGTTGGAAATACGCAGTATTTT
d_call: TRBD1
v_call: TRBV7-2
clone_size: NA
j_call: TRBJ2-3

cdr3_aa: CASSRTPFLAGANTGELFF
cdr3_nt: TGTGCCAGCAGTCGCACCCCTTTCCTAGCGGGGGCGAACACCGGGGAGCTGTTTTTT
d_call: TRBD2
v_call: TRBV27
clone_size: NA
j_call: TRBJ2-2

cdr3_aa: CASSPPIYGYTF
cdr3_nt: TGTGCCAGCAGTCCCCCTATCTATGGCTACACCTTC
d_call: NA
v_call: TRBV28
clone_size: NA
j_call: TRBJ1-2

cdr3_aa: CASSPPGLAGGSEQFF
cdr3_nt: TGTGCCAGCAGCCCGCCCGGCCTAGCGGGGGGGAGTGAGCAGTTCTTC
d_call: TRBD2
v_call: TRBV7-6
clone_size: NA
j_call: TRBJ2-1

cdr3_aa: CSALRGRELFF
cdr3_nt: TGCAGTGCCCTCCGGGGAAGGGAGCTGTTTTTT
d_call: NA
v_call: TRBV20-1
clone_size: NA
j_call: TRBJ2-2

cdr3_aa: CASSPGTGENYGYTF
cdr3_nt: TGTGCCAGCAGTCCTGGGACAGGGGAGAATTATGGCTACACCTTC
d_call: TRBD1
v_call: TRBV28
clone_size: NA
j_call: TRBJ1-2

cdr3_aa: CASSSDTNTEAFF
cdr3_nt: TGCGCCAGCAGCTCGGACACGAACACTGAAGCTTTCTTT
d_call: NA
v_call: TRBV5-1
clone_size: NA
j_call: TRBJ1-1

cdr3_aa: CASSFSWRDEQYF
cdr3_nt: TGTGCCAGCAGTTTTTCATGGCGGGACGAGCAGTACTTC
d_call: NA
v_call: TRBV27
clone_size: NA
j_call: TRBJ2-7

cdr3_aa: CASSYRTGSYNEQFF
cdr3_nt: TGTGCCAGCAGTTATCGGACTGGGTCCTACAATGAGCAGTTCTTC
d_call: NA
v_call: TRBV28
clone_size: NA
j_call: TRBJ2-1

cdr3_aa: CAWSRTKTSGGTDTQYF
cdr3_nt: TGTGCCTGGAGTCGTACAAAGACTAGCGGGGGCACAGATACGCAGTATTTT
d_call: TRBD2
v_call: TRBV30
clone_size: NA
j_call: TRBJ2-3

cdr3_aa: CATKDPGQGASPLHF
cdr3_nt: TGTGCCACCAAAGACCCGGGACAGGGCGCGTCACCCCTCCACTTT
d_call: TRBD1
v_call: TRBV10-3
clone_size: NA
j_call: TRBJ1-6

cdr3_aa: CASRGHGVGPGELFF
cdr3_nt: TGTGCCAGCAGAGGCCACGGGGTTGGGCCCGGGGAGCTGTTTTTT
d_call: NA
v_call: TRBV6-1
clone_size: once
j_call: TRBJ2-2